The rows below give T cell receptor beta chains drawn from one sample of a study of identical twins. TCRdb passed the 5' RACE reads through MiXCR, listing each CDR3 protein once. The sample records fewer than 500,000 distinct CDR3 sequences, around an eighth being singletons. The data were also submitted as part of a second study, on yellow fever vaccine responses in identical twins.

Sequencing used CD4+ T cells sorted from blood. The source of these receptors is a woman aged 18-30 years in good health. CDR3s include the opening cysteine and the closing phenylalanine or tryptophan. Each record gives: J gene, clone size, D gene, V gene, CDR3 DNA, CDR3 protein. D genes are given only for firm matches. Rows give clone size only sometimes, using once, few, many, or a class for an expanded clone.

TRBJ2-3 | few | . | TRBV2 | TGTGCCAGCAGCCTCGACTTCTCCGGTACAGATACGCAGTATTTT | CASSLDFSGTDTQYF
TRBJ2-3 | few | . | TRBV7-2 | TGTGCCAGCAGCGGGGGGAAGGATACGCAGTATTTT | CASSGGKDTQYF
TRBJ2-7 | many | . | TRBV28 | TGTGCCAGCACCTATTACGGCAAGGTTGGGGTAAAAGGCTACGAGCAGTACTTC | CASTYYGKVGVKGYEQYF
TRBJ2-4 | . | . | TRBV6-1 | TGTGCCAGCAGCCCAGAACAGTCTCTCAAAAACATTCAGTACTTC | CASSPEQSLKNIQYF
TRBJ2-7 | . | . | TRBV30 | TGTGCCTGGAGTGTGGTGACACTAAGTTACGAGCAGTACTTC | CAWSVVTLSYEQYF
TRBJ2-1 | . | . | TRBV7-9 | TGTGCCAGCAGCTCCACCCCAGCGGGTAACAATGAGCAGTTCTTC | CASSSTPAGNNEQFF
TRBJ2-7 | . | . | TRBV18 | TGTGCCAGCTCACCTACAGAATACGAGCAGTACTTC | CASSPTEYEQYF
TRBJ2-1 | . | TRBD2 | TRBV10-3 | TGTGCCATCAGTGAGTCATTGACTAGCGGGAGCCTCCGAGTTCGCAATGAGCAGTTCTTC | CAISESLTSGSLRVRNEQFF
TRBJ2-7 | many | . | TRBV12-3/TRBV12-4 | TGTGCCAGCAGTTTTAAAGGGAGCTCCTACGAGCAGTACTTC | CASSFKGSSYEQYF
TRBJ2-1 | many | . | TRBV24-1 | TGTGCCACCAGTGATTGGCGTGCGGGGACATACAATGAGCAGTTCTTC | CATSDWRAGTYNEQFF
TRBJ1-1 | few | . | TRBV12-3/TRBV12-4 | TGTGCCAGCAGTTCCGACTTGAACACTGAAGCTTTCTTT | CASSSDLNTEAFF
TRBJ2-1 | . | . | TRBV7-2 | TGTGCCAGCAGCTTAACCGGGACCCACAATGAGCAGTTCTTC | CASSLTGTHNEQFF
TRBJ2-2 | once | TRBD2 | TRBV12-3/TRBV12-4 | TGTGCCAGCTGTTTCTCGGGACTAGCGGGGGGCAACACCGGGGAGCTGTTTTTT | CASCFSGLAGGNTGELFF
TRBJ2-1 | many | TRBD1 | TRBV7-2 | TGTGCCAGCAGCGCCGGACAGGGGTTGGAGCAGTTCTTC | CASSAGQGLEQFF
TRBJ2-5 | . | . | TRBV10-2 | TGCGCCAGCAGTGAACCCGTGGAGACGGAGACCCAGTACTTC | CASSEPVETETQYF
TRBJ2-7 | . | . | TRBV5-4 | TGTGCCAGCAGCACGACACCTCCCTACGAGCAGTACTTC | CASSTTPPYEQYF
TRBJ1-1 | . | . | TRBV28 | TGTGCCAGCAGTTCACCCGGGACATCGAACACTGAAGCTTTCTTT | CASSSPGTSNTEAFF
TRBJ2-7 | medium-sized | . | TRBV27 | TGTGCCAGCAGTTTAACGCAGGGCTACGAGCAGTACTTC | CASSLTQGYEQYF
TRBJ1-1 | many | . | TRBV10-3 | TGTGCCATCAGTGTTAGGGGAGATGAAGCTTTCTTT | CAISVRGDEAFF
TRBJ2-3 | . | . | TRBV12-3/TRBV12-4 | TGTGCCAGCAACGCCGGGACTGCGCGCACAGATACGCAGTATTTT | CASNAGTARTDTQYF
TRBJ2-3 | . | . | TRBV10-3 | TGTGCCATCAGTGAGTCTGGCGAGAAAGATACGCAGTATTTT | CAISESGEKDTQYF
TRBJ2-5 | few | TRBD1 | TRBV29-1 | TGCAGCGCCGGACAGGGGGTCCCTGAGACCCAGTACTTC | CSAGQGVPETQYF
TRBJ1-2 | few | . | TRBV7-2 | TGTGCCAGCAGCCAAGACTGGGGCTATGGCTACACCTTC | CASSQDWGYGYTF
TRBJ2-7 | few | . | TRBV20-1 | TGCAGTGCGCTTGACGCCCAGGGCTGGAGCTCCTACGAGCAGTACTTC | CSALDAQGWSSYEQYF
TRBJ1-5 | many | . | TRBV15 | TGTGCCACCAGCGTGAACAGGGTTGGAGTGGATCAGCCCCAGCATTTT | CATSVNRVGVDQPQHF
TRBJ2-4 | few | . | TRBV19 | TGTGCCAGTAGTATACAGGGCTTGTACCTAGCCAAAAACATTCAGTACTTC | CASSIQGLYLAKNIQYF
TRBJ1-1 | . | . | TRBV5-1 | TGCGCCAGCAGCTTGGTTGGGGATCTGGCTTTCTTT | CASSLVGDLAFF
TRBJ2-7 | . | . | TRBV29-1 | TGCAGCGGTTACAGGGACTACGAGCAGTACTTC | CSGYRDYEQYF